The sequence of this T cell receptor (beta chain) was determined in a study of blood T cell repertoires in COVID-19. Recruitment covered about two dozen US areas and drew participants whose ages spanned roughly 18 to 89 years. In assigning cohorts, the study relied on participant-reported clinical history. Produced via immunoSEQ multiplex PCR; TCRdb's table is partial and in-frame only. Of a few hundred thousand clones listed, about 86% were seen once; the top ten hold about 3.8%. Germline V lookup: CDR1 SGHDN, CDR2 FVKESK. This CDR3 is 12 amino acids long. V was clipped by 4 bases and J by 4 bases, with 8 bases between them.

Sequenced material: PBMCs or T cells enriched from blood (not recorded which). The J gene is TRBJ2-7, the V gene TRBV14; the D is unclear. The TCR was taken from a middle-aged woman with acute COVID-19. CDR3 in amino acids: CASSPNNYEQYF. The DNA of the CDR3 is TGTGCCAGCAGCCCCAACAATTACGAGCAGTACTTC.